The 18 T cell receptor beta chains below all came from one sample that was sequenced in a study of blood T cell repertoires in COVID-19. The table came from immunoSEQ multiplex PCR; TCRdb's copy has only in-frame clones and leaves some out. The sample has 150,000 to 200,000 clones, 83% seen once; the top ten hold roughly 1.4%. Material for sequencing was peripheral blood. These receptors were obtained from a human donor in a cohort sampled during active COVID-19.

This clone was recorded only once. V is TRBV28 and J is TRBJ2-7, with 8 bases fitting TRBD1. This CDR3 has 15 residues. From germline, CDR1 is MDHEN and CDR2 SYDVKM. J lost 1 base, V lost 6 bases, and 8 bases had no gene match. The CDR3 bases are TGTGCCAGCAGCCCGGACAGGGTCTGGTCCTACGAGCAGTACTTC. Translating gives CASSPDRVWSYEQYF.

The V call is TRBV7-9, the J call TRBJ2-7; TRBD1 might be the D (5 bases). This CDR3 region has 15 residues. The germline gives CDR1 SEHNR, CDR2 FQNEAQ (reference sequence). V was pared by 2 bases and J by 5 bases, with 16 bases between. The CDR3 here is CASSLSPDNPHEQYF. The DNA for the CDR3 is TGTGCCAGCAGCTTATCCCCGGACAATCCCCACGAGCAGTACTTC.

The chain couples TRBV7-9 to TRBJ2-6, with 8 bases matching TRBD2. The germline V gene has CDR1 SEHNR and CDR2 FQNEAQ (reference sequence). The CDR3 runs 18 residues. V dropped 5 bases and J dropped 0; count of bases not matched to a gene: 9. DNA of the CDR3: TGTGCCAGCAGCCTCCCGGGGGGGGCTAGCTCTGGGGCCAACGTCCTGACTTTC. Its protein product is CASSLPGGASSGANVLTF.

J is TRBJ1-2 and V is TRBV5-5; perhaps TRBD1 as D (5 bases). V gave up 4 bases and J gave up 3 bases, with 13 bases separating them. CDR1 and CDR2 from the germline V gene are SGHKS and YYEKEE (reference sequence). CDR3 length: 14 residues. The CDR3 here is CASSPSWGDYGYTF. In DNA form, the CDR3 reads TGTGCCAGCAGCCCGTCGTGGGGGGACTATGGCTACACCTTC.

This clone was recorded only once. This chain links TRBV5-1 with TRBJ2-3; 10 bases are shared with TRBD2. V lost 3 bases to trimming and J lost 2 bases; unmatched junction nucleotides: 15. Germline loops: CDR1 SGHRS, CDR2 YFSETQ. The CDR3 consists of 19 residues. This CDR3 reads CASSSASSGRARDTDTQYF. The DNA for the CDR3 is TGCGCCAGCAGCTCGGCCTCCAGCGGGAGGGCCAGGGACACAGATACGCAGTATTTT.

The gene calls are TRBV3-1 (or the pseudogene TRBV3-2) and TRBJ1-3, with D possibly being TRBD1 (5 bases). Germline loops: CDR1 LGHDT, CDR2 YNNKEL (reference sequence). Trimming pared 5 bases from V and 2 bases from J, leaving 7 bases between. The CDR3 extends over 13 amino acids. The CDR3: CASSSGAGNTIYF. CDR3 coding DNA: TGTGCCAGCAGCTCGGGGGCTGGAAACACCATATATTTT.

This clone was found once. V usage is TRBV7-3 and J usage is TRBJ1-1; D may be TRBD1 (5 bases). The CDR3 consists of 13 residues. With 8 bases removed from V and 1 base from J, the gap between germline ends came to 11 bases. Per germline, CDR1 SGHTA and CDR2 FQGTGA. The CDR3 sequence: CASGSTGNTEAFF. CDR3 DNA sequence: TGTGCCAGCGGTTCTACAGGGAACACTGAAGCTTTCTTT.

The chain joins TRBV12-5 to TRBJ2-3, with 8 bases matching TRBD2. The V and J ends lost 7 bases and 2 bases, in that order; junction bases with no gene match: 8. Germline values: CDR1 LGHNT, CDR2 FRNRAP. The CDR3 runs to 15 residues. The CDR3 nucleotides read TGTGCTAGTGCTGAGCGGGGGTTCTTCACAGATACGCAGTATTTT. The encoded protein is CASAERGFFTDTQYF.

This clone was picked up a small number of times. V and J are TRBV7-2 and TRBJ2-1, with 11 bases fitting TRBD2. CDR1 and CDR2 (germline): SGHTA, FQGNSA. The CDR3 contains 15 residues. The V segment lost 5 bases and the J segment 7 bases; nucleotides outside the gene matches: 7. In DNA, the CDR3 is TGTGCCAGCAGCCGCGCCGGGACTAGCGGTAATGAGCAGTTCTTC. Its translation: CASSRAGTSGNEQFF.

This clone has more than one count but fewer than ten. The gene calls are TRBV10-1 and TRBJ1-2, with D unresolved. The germline V gene encodes CDR1 WNHNN and CDR2 SYGVQD (reference sequence). V was clipped by 5 bases and J by 2 bases, with 9 bases between them. The CDR3 runs 13 residues. The CDR3 spells CASSLTRNYGYTF. The CDR3 DNA is TGCGCCAGCAGTCTAACCCGGAACTATGGCTACACCTTC.

This clone was seen a single time. The chain links TRBV14 to TRBJ1-1, with D hard to call. The V and J ends lost 3 bases and 4 bases respectively, with 6 bases between them. The CDR3 runs 12 residues. The germline CDR1 and CDR2 sequences are SGHDN and FVKESK. In nucleotides, the CDR3 is TGTGCCAGCAGCCACGAGGGCACTGAAGCTTTCTTT. It yields the protein CASSHEGTEAFF.

This clone was seen a few times. The J gene is TRBJ1-4, the V gene TRBV6-6; the D gene is possibly TRBD1 (5 bases). Trimming removed 6 bases at V and 7 bases at J, with 18 bases between. There are 15 residues in the CDR3. Germline V gives CDR1 MNHNY, CDR2 SVGAGI (reference sequence). Here the CDR3 DNA reads TGTGCCAGCAGCACCAGCGGGGGGAGGAGTGAAAAACTGTTTTTT. It encodes CASSTSGGRSEKLFF.

Details on this clone: At one boundary the junction diverges from the germline segment, which might be a read error. V gene TRBV10-2 combines with J gene TRBJ2-7; 7 positions agree with TRBD1. This CDR3 spans 12 amino acids. Germline CDR1 reads WSHSY; CDR2 reads SAAADI. The CDR3 loop reads CAGSEQGYEQYF. CDR3 nucleotide sequence: TGCGCCGGCAGCGAACAGGGGTACGAGCAGTACTTC.

The chain employs TRBV24-1 and TRBJ2-7; D is unclear. Trimming removed 1 base from V and 6 bases from J, with 6 bases in between. This CDR3 is 12 amino acids long. CDR1 and CDR2 from the germline V gene are KGHDR and SFDVKD. For the CDR3, the DNA is TGTGCCACCAGTGATTTCGGTTTCGAGCAGTACTTC. Translated: CATSDFGFEQYF.

The V gene is TRBV12-3 or TRBV12-4, the J gene TRBJ2-7; perhaps TRBD2 as D (6 bases). V lost 3 bases to trimming and J lost 6 bases, with 12 bases between them. The CDR3 contains 13 residues. The CDR3 nucleotides are TGTGCCAGCAGTTTGGAAGCGGGCCCCGAGCAGTACTTC. It translates to CASSLEAGPEQYF.

The chain has TRBV7-2 and TRBJ2-7, with D uncertain. V was shortened by 0 bases and J by 3 bases, with 9 bases between the two germline ends. The CDR3 loop spans 14 amino acids. The V gene's germline CDR1 is SGHTA and CDR2 FQGNSA. The CDR3 region is CASSLAPELYEQYF. CDR3 DNA: TGTGCCAGCAGCTTAGCGCCCGAGCTCTACGAGCAGTACTTC. Full variable domain (rest looked up from reference TRBV7-2 and TRBJ2-7): GAGVSQSPSNKVTEKGKDVELRCDPISGHTALYWYRQSLGQGLEFLIYFQGNSAPDKSGLPSDRFSAERTGGSVSTLTIQRTQQEDSAVYLCASSLAPELYEQYFGPGTRLTVT.

Remarks on this clone: The same CDR3 can be traced to other DNA sequences in this sample. This chain joins TRBV19 and TRBJ1-2; 7 nucleotides agree with TRBD1. With 1 base clipped from V and 2 bases from J, the junction kept 1 base outside the gene matches. Germline V lookup: CDR1 LNHDA, CDR2 SQIVND (reference sequence). The CDR3 totals 14 residues. Written as DNA, the CDR3 is TGTGCCAGTAGTATAGGGACAGGCAACTATGGCTACACCTTC. Its translation is CASSIGTGNYGYTF. The complete variable domain, with remaining parts taken from reference TRBV19 and TRBJ1-2, reads DGGITQSPKYLFRKEGQNVTLSCEQNLNHDAMYWYRQDPGQGLRLIYYSQIVNDFQKGDIAEGYSVSREKKESFPLTVTSAQKNPTAFYLCASSIGTGNYGYTFGSGTRLTVV.

The gene calls are TRBV7-2 and TRBJ2-7, with D maybe TRBD2 (5 bases). Germline V lookup: CDR1 SGHTA, CDR2 FQGNSA. V lost 5 bases to trimming and J lost 6 bases, with 20 bases between them. The CDR3 length is 15 residues. In DNA, the CDR3 is TGTGCCAGCAGCCCGACCGGGGTCCTCTCAGGCGAGCAGTACTTC. It specifies CASSPTGVLSGEQYF.